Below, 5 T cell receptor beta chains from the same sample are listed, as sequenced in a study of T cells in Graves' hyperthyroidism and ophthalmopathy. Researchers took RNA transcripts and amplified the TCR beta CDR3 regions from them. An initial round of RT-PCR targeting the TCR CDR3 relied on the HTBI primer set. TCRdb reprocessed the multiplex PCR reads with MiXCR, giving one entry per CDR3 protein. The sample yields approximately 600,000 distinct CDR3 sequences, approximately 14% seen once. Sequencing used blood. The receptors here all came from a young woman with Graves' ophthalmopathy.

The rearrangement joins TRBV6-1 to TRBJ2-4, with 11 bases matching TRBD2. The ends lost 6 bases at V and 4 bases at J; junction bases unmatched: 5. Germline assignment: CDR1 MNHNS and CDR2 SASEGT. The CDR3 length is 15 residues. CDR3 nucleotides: TGTGCCAGCAGCACGACTAGCGGGGAAAAAAACATTCAGTACTTC. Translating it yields CASSTTSGEKNIQYF.

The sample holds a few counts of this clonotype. The CDR3 reads CASPRADRPATNEKLFF. The CDR3 nucleotides are TGTGCCAGCCCCAGGGCGGACAGGCCCGCAACTAATGAAAAACTGTTTTTT. The chain recombines TRBV6-1 with TRBJ1-4; 7 bases align to TRBD1. Germline values: CDR1 MNHNS, CDR2 SASEGT. J lost 0 bases, V lost 8 bases, and 12 bases had no gene match. The CDR3 extends over 17 amino acids.

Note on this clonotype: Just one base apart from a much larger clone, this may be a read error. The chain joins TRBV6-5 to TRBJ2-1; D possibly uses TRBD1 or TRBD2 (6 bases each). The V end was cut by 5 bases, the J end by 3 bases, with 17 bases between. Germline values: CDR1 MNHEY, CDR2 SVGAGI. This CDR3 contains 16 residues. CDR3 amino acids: CASSNGAGHLYNEQFF. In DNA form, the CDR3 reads TGTGCCAGCAGTAACGGGGCGGGACATCTCTACAATGAGCAGTTCTTC.

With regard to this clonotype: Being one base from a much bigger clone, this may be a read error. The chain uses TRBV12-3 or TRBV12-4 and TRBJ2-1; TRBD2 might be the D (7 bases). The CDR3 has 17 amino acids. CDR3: CAGSLRGGVPPNNEQFF. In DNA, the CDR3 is TGTGCCGGCAGCTTAAGGGGGGGAGTCCCACCTAACAATGAGCAGTTCTTC.

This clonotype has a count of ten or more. In DNA, the CDR3 is TGTGCCAGCAGCCCCCCTAGCGGTCCCAACAATGAGCAGTTCTTC. Amino acids: CASSPPSGPNNEQFF. The chain uses TRBV7-8 and TRBJ2-1; TRBD2 aligns across 7 bases. Germline lookup yields CDR1 SGHVS and CDR2 FQNEAQ. J lost 5 bases, V lost 5 bases, and 9 bases had no gene match. The CDR3 sequence is 15 residues long.